This T cell receptor beta chain stems from a study of CD8 T cells in Susac syndrome. The CDR3 spans 18 residues. Germline CDR1 and CDR2: LGHNA and YNFKEQ. Trimming stripped 1 base from V and 0 bases from J, with 16 bases between. TCR beta from blood CD8+ and CD4+ T cells was sequenced. RNA was extracted with the RNeasy kit, and a quantity of 0.5 to 1 ug was reverse transcribed using random hexamers. TCRdb re-called the immunoSEQ multiplex PCR reads through MiXCR, storing one row per CDR3 protein. The sample carries about 300,000 distinct CDR3 sequences, about 90% recorded once. Source material: CD4+ T cells from PBMCs. The sequence was obtained from a human donor with multiple sclerosis. The chain employs TRBV4-2 and TRBJ2-1; possible D gene TRBD2, 5 bases. CDR3 region: CASSQGSLASRSYNEQFF. DNA of the CDR3: TGTGCCAGCAGCCAAGGGTCGCTAGCCTCTCGCTCCTACAATGAGCAGTTCTTC.